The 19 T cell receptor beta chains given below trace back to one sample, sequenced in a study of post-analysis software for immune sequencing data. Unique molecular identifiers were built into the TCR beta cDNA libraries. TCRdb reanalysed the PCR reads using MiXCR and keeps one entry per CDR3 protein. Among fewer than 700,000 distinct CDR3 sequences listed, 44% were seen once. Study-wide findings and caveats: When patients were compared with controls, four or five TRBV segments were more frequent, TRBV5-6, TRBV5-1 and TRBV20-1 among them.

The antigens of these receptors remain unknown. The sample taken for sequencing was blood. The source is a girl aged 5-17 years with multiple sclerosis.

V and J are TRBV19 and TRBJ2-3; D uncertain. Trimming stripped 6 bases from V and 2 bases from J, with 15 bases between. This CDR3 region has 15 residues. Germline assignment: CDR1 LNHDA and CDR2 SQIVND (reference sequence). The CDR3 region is CASRGWVSYTDTQYF. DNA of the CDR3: TGTGCCAGTAGGGGATGGGTCTCTTACACAGATACGCAGTATTTT.

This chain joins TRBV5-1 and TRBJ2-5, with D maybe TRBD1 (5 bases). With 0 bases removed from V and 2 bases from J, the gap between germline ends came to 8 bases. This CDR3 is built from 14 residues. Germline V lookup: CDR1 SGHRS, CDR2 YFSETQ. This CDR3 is CASSLETVQETQYF. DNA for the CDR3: TGCGCCAGCAGCTTGGAGACAGTTCAAGAGACCCAGTACTTC.

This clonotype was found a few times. CDR3 region: CASRFGSYEQYF. CDR3 bases: TGTGCCAGCAGGTTCGGTAGCTACGAGCAGTACTTC. The rearrangement links TRBV12-3 or TRBV12-4 to TRBJ2-7; D is uncertain. Trimming left V 6 bases short and J 3 bases short, with 9 bases between. The CDR3 spans 12 residues.

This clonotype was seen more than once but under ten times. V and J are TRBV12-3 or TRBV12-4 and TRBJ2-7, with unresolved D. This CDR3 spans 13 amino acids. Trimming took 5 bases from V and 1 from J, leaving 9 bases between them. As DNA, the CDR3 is TGTGCCAGCAGTCGAAGTTTATCCTACGAGCAGTACTTC. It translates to CASSRSLSYEQYF.

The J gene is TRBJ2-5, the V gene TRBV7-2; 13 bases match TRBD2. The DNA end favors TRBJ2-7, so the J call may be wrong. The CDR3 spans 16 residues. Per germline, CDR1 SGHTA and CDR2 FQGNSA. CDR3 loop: CASSPLGLAGSYEQYF. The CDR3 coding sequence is TGTGCCAGCAGCCCGCTGGGACTAGCGGGATCTTACGAGCAGTACTTC.

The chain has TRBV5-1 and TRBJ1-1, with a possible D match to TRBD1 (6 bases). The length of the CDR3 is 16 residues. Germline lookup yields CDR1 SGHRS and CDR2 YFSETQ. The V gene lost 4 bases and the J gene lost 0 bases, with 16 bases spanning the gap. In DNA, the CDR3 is TGCGCCAGCAGCCCCACTCGGACAGCTCTGAACACTGAAGCTTTCTTT. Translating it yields CASSPTRTALNTEAFF.

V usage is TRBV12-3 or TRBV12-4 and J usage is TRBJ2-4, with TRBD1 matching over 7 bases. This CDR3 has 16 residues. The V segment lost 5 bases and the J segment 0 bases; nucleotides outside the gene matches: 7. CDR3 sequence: CASSNGDSLAKNIQYF. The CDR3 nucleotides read TGTGCCAGCAGTAACGGGGACAGTCTAGCCAAAAACATTCAGTACTTC.

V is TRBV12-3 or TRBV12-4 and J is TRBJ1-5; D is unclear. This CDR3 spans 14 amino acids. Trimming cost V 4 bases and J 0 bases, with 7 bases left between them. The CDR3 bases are TGTGCCAGCAGTTCCGAAGTTAGCAATCAGCCCCAGCATTTT. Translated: CASSSEVSNQPQHF.

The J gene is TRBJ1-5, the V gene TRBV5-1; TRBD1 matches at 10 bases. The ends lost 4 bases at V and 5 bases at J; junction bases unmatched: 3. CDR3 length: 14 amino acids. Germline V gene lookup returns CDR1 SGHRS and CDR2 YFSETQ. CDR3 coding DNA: TGCGCCAGCAGCCCCGGGACAGGGGATCAGCCCCAGCATTTT. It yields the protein CASSPGTGDQPQHF.

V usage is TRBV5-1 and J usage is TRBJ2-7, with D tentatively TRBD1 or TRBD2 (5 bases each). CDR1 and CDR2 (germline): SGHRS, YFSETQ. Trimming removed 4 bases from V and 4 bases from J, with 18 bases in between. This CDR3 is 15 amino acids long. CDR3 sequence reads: CASSVSGTALYEQYF. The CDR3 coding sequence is TGCGCCAGCAGCGTCAGTGGGACGGCCCTTTACGAGCAGTACTTC. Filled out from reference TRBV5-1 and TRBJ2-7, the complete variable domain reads KAGVTQTPRYLIKTRGQQVTLSCSPISGHRSVSWYQQTPGQGLQFLFEYFSETQRNKGNFPGRFSGRQFSNSRSEMNVSTLELGDSALYLCASSVSGTALYEQYFGPGTRLTVT.

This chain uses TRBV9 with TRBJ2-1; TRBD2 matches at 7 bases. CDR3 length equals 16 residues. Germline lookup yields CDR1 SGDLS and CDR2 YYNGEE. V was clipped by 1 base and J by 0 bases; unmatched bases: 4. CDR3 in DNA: TGTGCCAGCAGCGTAAGGTGGGGGGGCTCCTACAATGAGCAGTTCTTC. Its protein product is CASSVRWGGSYNEQFF.

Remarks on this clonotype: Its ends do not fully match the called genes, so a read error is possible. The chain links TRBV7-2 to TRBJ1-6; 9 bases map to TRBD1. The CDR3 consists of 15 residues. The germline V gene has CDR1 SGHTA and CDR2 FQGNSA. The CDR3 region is CASSLQGAQNSPLHF. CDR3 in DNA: TGTGCGAGCAGCTTACAGGGGGCGCAAAATTCACCCCTCCACTTT.

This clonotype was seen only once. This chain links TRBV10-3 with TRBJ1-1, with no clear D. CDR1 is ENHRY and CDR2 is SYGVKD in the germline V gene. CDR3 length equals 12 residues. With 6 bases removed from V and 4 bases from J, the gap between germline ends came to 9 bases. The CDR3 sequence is CAIRGRSTEAFF. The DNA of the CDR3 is TGTGCCATCAGGGGCAGATCCACTGAAGCTTTCTTT.

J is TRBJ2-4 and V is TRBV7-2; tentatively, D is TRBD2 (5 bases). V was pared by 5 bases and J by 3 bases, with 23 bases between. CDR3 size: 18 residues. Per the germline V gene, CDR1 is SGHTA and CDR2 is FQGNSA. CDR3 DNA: TGTGCCAGCAGCGCGAATAGAATGTGGGCCGGGGTCAAAAACATTCAGTACTTC. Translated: CASSANRMWAGVKNIQYF.

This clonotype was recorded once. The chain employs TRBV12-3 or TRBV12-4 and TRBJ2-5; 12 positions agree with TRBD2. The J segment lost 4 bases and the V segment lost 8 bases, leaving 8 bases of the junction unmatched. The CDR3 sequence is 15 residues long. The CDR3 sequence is CASGEGGLAGETQYF. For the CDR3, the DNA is TGTGCCAGCGGGGAGGGGGGACTAGCGGGAGAGACCCAGTACTTC.

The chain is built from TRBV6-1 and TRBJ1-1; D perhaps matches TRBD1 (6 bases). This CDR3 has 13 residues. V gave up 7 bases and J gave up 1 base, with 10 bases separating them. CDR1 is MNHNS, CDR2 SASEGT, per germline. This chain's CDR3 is CASNKQGNTEAFF. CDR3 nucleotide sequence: TGTGCCAGCAACAAACAGGGGAACACTGAAGCTTTCTTT.

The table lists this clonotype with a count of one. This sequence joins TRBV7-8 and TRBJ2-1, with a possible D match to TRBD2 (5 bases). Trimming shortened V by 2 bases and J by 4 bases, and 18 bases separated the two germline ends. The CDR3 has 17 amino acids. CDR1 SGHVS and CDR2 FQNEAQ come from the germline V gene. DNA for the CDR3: TGTGCCAGCAGCTTAACCCTATCGTCGGGAACTTACAATGAGCAGTTCTTC. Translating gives CASSLTLSSGTYNEQFF.

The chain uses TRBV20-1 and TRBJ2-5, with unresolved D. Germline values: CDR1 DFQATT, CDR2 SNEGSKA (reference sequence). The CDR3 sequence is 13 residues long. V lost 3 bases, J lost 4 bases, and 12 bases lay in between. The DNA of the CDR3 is TGCAGTGCTAGGCCCGAAAAAGGAGAGACCCAGTACTTC. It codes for CSARPEKGETQYF.

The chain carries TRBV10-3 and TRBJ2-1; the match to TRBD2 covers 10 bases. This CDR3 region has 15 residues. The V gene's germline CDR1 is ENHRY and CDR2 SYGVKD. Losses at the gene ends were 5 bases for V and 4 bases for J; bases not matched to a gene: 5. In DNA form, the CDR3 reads TGTGCCATCAGTATGACTAGCGGGCTTTACAATGAGCAGTTCTTC. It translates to CAISMTSGLYNEQFF.